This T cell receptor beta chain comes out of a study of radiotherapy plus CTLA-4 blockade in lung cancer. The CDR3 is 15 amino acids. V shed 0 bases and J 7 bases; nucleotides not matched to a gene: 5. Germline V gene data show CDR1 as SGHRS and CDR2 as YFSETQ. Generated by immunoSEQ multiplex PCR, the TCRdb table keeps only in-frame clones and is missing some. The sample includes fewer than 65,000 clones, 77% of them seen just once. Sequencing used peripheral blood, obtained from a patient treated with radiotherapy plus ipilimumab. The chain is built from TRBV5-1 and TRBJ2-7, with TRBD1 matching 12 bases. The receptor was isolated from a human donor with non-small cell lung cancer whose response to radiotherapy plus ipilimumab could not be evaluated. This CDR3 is CASSLVGQGAGEQYF. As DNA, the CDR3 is TGCGCCAGCAGCTTGGTGGGACAGGGGGCTGGTGAGCAGTACTTC.